This passage covers 26 T cell receptor beta chains from one sample sequenced in a study of cytomegalovirus exposure and HLA in healthy donors. PCR involved 60 Vbeta and 13 Jbeta primers. Clones were read by immunoSEQ multiplex PCR, and TCRdb kept only the in-frame ones, dropping some. The sample lists 150,000 to 200,000 clones; over 60% were seen once. The sample taken for sequencing was PBMCs. The receptors were gathered from a woman aged 45-65 years in good health and CMV-seronegative.

The rearrangement links TRBV15 to TRBJ2-1; D might be TRBD2 (6 bases). The V end was cut by 5 bases, the J end by 3 bases, with 8 bases between. The CDR3 covers 13 residues. The germline CDR1 and CDR2 sequences are LNHNV and YYDKDF (reference sequence). CDR3 amino acids: CATSGGNYNEQFF. DNA for the CDR3: TGTGCCACCAGCGGGGGGAACTACAATGAGCAGTTCTTC.

This clone was seen a handful of times. This chain uses TRBV19 with TRBJ2-2; the match to TRBD2 covers 7 bases. This CDR3 region has 15 residues. Trimming at V came to 5 bases and at J to 5 bases, leaving 8 bases not matched to a gene. CDR1 and CDR2 from the germline V gene are LNHDA and SQIVND (reference sequence). For the CDR3, the DNA is TGTGCCAGTAGTGGGGGGGGGACGAGGACCGGGGAGCTGTTTTTT. Its protein product is CASSGGGTRTGELFF.

The chain links TRBV7-8 to TRBJ2-7, with D perhaps matching TRBD1 (5 bases). CDR1 and CDR2 from the germline V gene are SGHVS and FQNEAQ. This CDR3 is 14 amino acids long. The V gene lost 1 base and the J gene lost 1 base, with 8 bases spanning the gap. CDR3 DNA sequence: TGTGCCAGCAGCTTAGTACGGACATCCTACGAGCAGTACTTC. Translating it yields CASSLVRTSYEQYF. Based on the CDR3 plus reference TRBV7-8 and TRBJ2-7, the full variable domain is GAGVSQSPRYKVAKRGQDVALRCDPISGHVSLFWYQQALGQGPEFLTYFQNEAQLDKSGLPSDRFFAERPEGSVSTLKIQRTQQEDSAVYLCASSLVRTSYEQYFGPGTRLTVT.

This chain joins TRBV4-3 and TRBJ1-1; D is unclear. The CDR3 covers 13 residues. Trimming took 6 bases from V and 2 from J, leaving 10 bases between them. The germline CDR1 and CDR2 sequences are LGHNA and YSLEER. The CDR3 loop is CASSSEENTEAFF. In DNA, the CDR3 is TGCGCCAGCAGTAGTGAGGAAAACACTGAAGCTTTCTTT.

The sample holds a few counts of this clone. The V gene is TRBV9, the J gene TRBJ1-6, with 8 positions matching TRBD1. The V segment lost 5 bases and the J segment 5 bases; nucleotides outside the gene matches: 3. This CDR3 region has 14 residues. CDR1 is SGDLS and CDR2 is YYNGEE in the germline V gene. CDR3 protein: CASRATGDNSPLHF. In DNA, the CDR3 is TGTGCCAGCAGAGCGACAGGGGATAATTCACCCCTCCACTTT. Filled out from reference TRBV9 and TRBJ1-6, the complete variable domain reads DSGVTQTPKHLITATGQRVTLRCSPRSGDLSVYWYQQSLDQGLQFLIQYYNGEERAKGNILERFSAQQFPDLHSELNLSSLELGDSALYFCASRATGDNSPLHFGNGTRLTVT.

This chain connects TRBV29-1 to TRBJ2-5, with 8 nucleotides matching TRBD2. CDR1 is SQVTM and CDR2 is ANQGSEA in the germline V gene. V dropped 2 bases and J dropped 11; count of bases not matched to a gene: 7. The CDR3 spans 12 residues. The CDR3 bases are TGCAGCGTTGAATCCCCGGGGGGGGAGCAGTACTTC. Protein product: CSVESPGGEQYF.

This clone came up once. As DNA, the CDR3 is TGTGCCAGCAGCTTAACGGGACAGGGGGGGGGCTCCTACAATGAGCAGTTCTTC. It yields the protein CASSLTGQGGGSYNEQFF. V usage is TRBV7-9 and J usage is TRBJ2-1, with 11 bases identical to TRBD1. V gave up 2 bases and J gave up 0 bases; unmatched junction bases: 6. Germline assignment: CDR1 SEHNR and CDR2 FQNEAQ (reference sequence). CDR3 length equals 18 residues. Together with reference TRBV7-9 and TRBJ2-1, the CDR3 gives the full variable domain: DTGVSQNPRHKITKRGQNVTFRCDPISEHNRLYWYRQTLGQGPEFLTYFQNEAQLEKSRLLSDRFSAERPKGSFSTLEIQRTEQGDSAMYLCASSLTGQGGGSYNEQFFGPGTRLTVL.

The gene calls are TRBV9 and TRBJ1-6; no definite D call. The V gene's germline CDR1 is SGDLS and CDR2 YYNGEE. V lost 2 bases and J 7 bases, leaving 16 bases between the germline ends. This CDR3 region has 16 residues. The CDR3 region is CASSVDGGGVNSPLHF. Written as DNA, the CDR3 is TGTGCCAGCAGCGTGGACGGCGGAGGAGTCAATTCACCCCTCCACTTT.

The chain recombines TRBV27 with TRBJ2-7; 7 positions agree with TRBD1. Per germline, CDR1 MNHEY and CDR2 SMNVEV (reference sequence). The CDR3 length is 15 residues. The junction had 9 bases not matched to a gene; V was cut back by 7 bases and J by 0 bases. The CDR3 loop reads CASNTRDSSSYEQYF. As DNA, the CDR3 is TGTGCCAGCAATACACGGGACAGTAGCTCCTACGAGCAGTACTTC.

Written as DNA, the CDR3 is TGTGCCAGCAGTCGAGGGCCGGGACTAGCGGCCAACGAGCAGTACTTC. Translating it yields CASSRGPGLAANEQYF. The chain employs TRBV7-2 and TRBJ2-7, with TRBD2 matching over 11 bases. Germline V lookup: CDR1 SGHTA, CDR2 FQGNSA. The CDR3 extends over 16 amino acids. Trimming at V came to 6 bases and at J to 5 bases, leaving 12 bases not matched to a gene.

This chain connects TRBV19 to TRBJ2-7, with 10 bases fitting TRBD2. Germline CDR1 LNHDA, CDR2 SQIVND (reference sequence). This CDR3 has 16 amino acids. The V segment lost 4 bases and the J segment 2 bases; nucleotides outside the gene matches: 8. CDR3 region: CASSNRLLAGPYEQYF. CDR3 DNA: TGTGCCAGTAGTAACCGGTTACTAGCGGGACCCTACGAGCAGTACTTC.

The V call is TRBV11-3, the J call TRBJ2-1; 9 bases map to TRBD1. The CDR3 extends over 16 amino acids. The junction had 7 bases not matched to a gene; V was cut back by 2 bases and J by 5 bases. Germline CDR1 is SGHNT and CDR2 is YENEEA. As DNA, the CDR3 is TGTGCCAGCAGCTTAACCCTCGGGACAGGGAACAATGAGCAGTTCTTC. This translates into CASSLTLGTGNNEQFF.

CDR3 sequence reads: CASPPVGDDHRGGGEQYF. As DNA, the CDR3 is TGCGCCAGCCCCCCCGTAGGGGACGACCATCGGGGGGGTGGCGAGCAGTACTTC. V is TRBV5-1 and J is TRBJ2-7; 8 nucleotides line up with TRBD2. Germline V gene lookup returns CDR1 SGHRS and CDR2 YFSETQ. This CDR3 spans 18 amino acids. V gave up 7 bases and J gave up 6 bases; unmatched junction bases: 24.

This clone showed up just once. The V call is TRBV7-2, the J call TRBJ1-4, with 8 nucleotides matching TRBD1. The CDR3 covers 14 residues. Germline V CDR1 and CDR2: SGHTA, FQGNSA. The ends lost 1 base at V and 7 bases at J; junction bases unmatched: 2. The CDR3 spells CASSLGQGAEKLFF. As DNA, the CDR3 is TGTGCCAGCAGCTTAGGGCAGGGGGCTGAAAAACTGTTTTTT.

The chain recombines TRBV15 with TRBJ2-5; TRBD2 matches 12 bases. This CDR3 comprises 16 residues. Trimming at V came to 1 base and at J to 5 bases, leaving 5 bases not matched to a gene. Germline loops: CDR1 LNHNV, CDR2 YYDKDF (reference sequence). The CDR3 reads CATSRGTSGRSETQYF. CDR3 nucleotide sequence: TGTGCCACCAGCAGAGGAACTAGCGGGAGGTCGGAGACCCAGTACTTC.

V usage is TRBV7-3 and J usage is TRBJ2-7, with D perhaps matching TRBD2 (6 bases). Trimming pared 6 bases from V and 7 bases from J, leaving 19 bases between. Germline CDR1 is SGHTA and CDR2 is FQGTGA. There are 14 residues in the CDR3. The CDR3 nucleotides are TGTGCCAGCAGTCCTGGCGGGGTCAATAGAGAGCAGTACTTC. It encodes CASSPGGVNREQYF.

J is TRBJ2-7 and V is TRBV5-6; the match to TRBD2 covers 14 bases. Losses at the gene ends were 4 bases for V and 9 bases for J; bases not matched to a gene: 9. Germline assignment: CDR1 SGHDT and CDR2 YYEEEE. This CDR3 spans 15 amino acids. The CDR3 nucleotides read TGTGCCAGCAGCCCGGGGACTAGCGGGAGTTGGGTGCAGTACTTC. This translates into CASSPGTSGSWVQYF.

The chain has TRBV27 and TRBJ2-7; 11 nucleotides agree with TRBD2. The ends lost 0 bases at V and 4 bases at J; junction bases unmatched: 5. The CDR3 totals 16 residues. The germline gives CDR1 MNHEY, CDR2 SMNVEV (reference sequence). The CDR3 loop reads CASSLSLAGGLYEQYF. CDR3 DNA: TGTGCCAGCAGTTTATCCCTAGCGGGGGGCCTATACGAGCAGTACTTC.

This clone appeared a single time. The junction and the germline gene differ at one end; a read error may be behind it. The same CDR3 also results from other DNA sequences found in this sample. The V gene is TRBV6-5, the J gene TRBJ1-3, with 9 positions matching TRBD1. The germline CDR1 and CDR2 sequences are MNHEY and SVGAGI. CDR3 length: 13 amino acids. CDR3 loop: CASRPTGGEVWHF. The DNA for the CDR3 is TGTGCCAGCAGGCCGACAGGGGGTGAGGTTTGGCATTTT.

This clone was seen only a few times. The V gene is TRBV4-2, the J gene TRBJ2-2, with TRBD1 as a possible D gene (7 bases). V lost 0 bases, J lost 4 bases, and 21 bases lay in between. Germline-derived CDR1 and CDR2 are LGHNA and YNFKEQ. The CDR3 consists of 19 residues. The CDR3 spells CASSQESWRQGGLTGELFF. CDR3 in DNA: TGTGCCAGCAGCCAAGAGTCATGGAGACAGGGAGGACTCACCGGGGAGCTGTTTTTT.

This clone was counted only a few times. The rearrangement uses TRBV7-2 and TRBJ1-2; TRBD1 matches at 7 bases. The J segment lost 8 bases and the V segment lost 6 bases, leaving 18 bases of the junction unmatched. The CDR3 extends over 16 amino acids. In germline, CDR1 is SGHTA, CDR2 FQGNSA. The CDR3 DNA follows: TGTGCCAGCAGTCTAGGGGTGGCAGGGGGGAGGACAGGCTACACCTTC. Its translation is CASSLGVAGGRTGYTF.

The CDR3 loop is CATSRVAGGSYEQYF. The CDR3 bases are TGTGCCACCAGCAGAGTGGCAGGGGGGTCCTACGAGCAGTACTTC. The chain links TRBV15 to TRBJ2-7; D is possibly TRBD1 (7 bases). V was trimmed by 1 base and J by 1 base, leaving 11 bases between them. CDR3 length: 15 amino acids. CDR1 is LNHNV, CDR2 YYDKDF, per germline (reference sequence).

The rearrangement links TRBV28 to TRBJ1-6; D is unclear. The germline gives CDR1 MDHEN, CDR2 SYDVKM. Trimming shortened V by 8 bases and J by 0 bases, and 17 bases separated the two germline ends. The CDR3 length is 17 residues. This CDR3 is CASLTAGAGSYNSPLHF. The CDR3 bases are TGTGCCAGCCTTACTGCGGGAGCGGGCTCCTATAATTCACCCCTCCACTTT.

This sequence joins TRBV5-8 and TRBJ2-7, with TRBD2 as a possible D gene (6 bases). CDR1 SGHTS and CDR2 YDEGEE come from the germline V gene. Trimming cost V 5 bases and J 3 bases, with 6 bases left between them. The CDR3 covers 11 residues. The CDR3 protein is CASRGGYEQYF. The CDR3 DNA reads TGTGCCAGCAGGGGAGGCTACGAGCAGTACTTC.

The CDR3 DNA follows: TGTGCCAGCAGCCCCACTAGCGGGAGGGCCTCGGGGAATGAGCAGTTCTTC. Its protein is CASSPTSGRASGNEQFF. V gene TRBV14 combines with J gene TRBJ2-1, with 13 nucleotides matching TRBD2. V was clipped by 4 bases and J by 7 bases; unmatched bases: 10. Germline CDR1 is SGHDN and CDR2 is FVKESK. The CDR3 is 17 residues long.

The chain is built from TRBV7-6 and TRBJ1-1; 8 nucleotides line up with TRBD1. CDR3 size: 15 residues. Losses at the gene ends were 4 bases for V and 4 bases for J; bases not matched to a gene: 8. CDR1 SGHVS and CDR2 FNYEAQ come from the germline V gene. CDR3 DNA: TGTGCCAGCAGCTCAGGACAGGGAGGAATCACTGAAGCTTTCTTT. Its translation: CASSSGQGGITEAFF.